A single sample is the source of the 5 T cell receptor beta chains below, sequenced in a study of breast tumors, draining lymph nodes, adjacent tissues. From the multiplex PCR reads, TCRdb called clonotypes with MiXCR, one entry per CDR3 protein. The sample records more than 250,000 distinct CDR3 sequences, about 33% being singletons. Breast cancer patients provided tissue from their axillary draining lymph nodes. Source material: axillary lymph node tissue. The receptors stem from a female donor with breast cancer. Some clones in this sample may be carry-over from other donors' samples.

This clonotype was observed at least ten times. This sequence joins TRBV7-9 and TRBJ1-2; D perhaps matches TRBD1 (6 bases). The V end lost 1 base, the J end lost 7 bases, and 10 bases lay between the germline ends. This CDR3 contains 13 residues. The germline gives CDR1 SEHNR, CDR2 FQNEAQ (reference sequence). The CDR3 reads CASSLGTRGGYTF. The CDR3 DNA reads TGTGCCAGCAGCTTAGGGACCAGGGGTGGCTACACCTTC.

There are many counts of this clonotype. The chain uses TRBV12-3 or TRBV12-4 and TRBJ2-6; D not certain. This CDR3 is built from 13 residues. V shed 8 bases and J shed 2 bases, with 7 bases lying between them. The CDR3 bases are TGTGCCAGCCAGTTTGCTGGGGCCAACGTCCTGACTTTC. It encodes CASQFAGANVLTF.

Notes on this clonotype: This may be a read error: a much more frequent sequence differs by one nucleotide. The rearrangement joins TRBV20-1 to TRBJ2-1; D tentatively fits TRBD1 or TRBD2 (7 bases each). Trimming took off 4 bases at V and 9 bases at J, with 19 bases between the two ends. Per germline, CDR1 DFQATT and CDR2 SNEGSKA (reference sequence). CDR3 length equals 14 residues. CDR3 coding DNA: TGCAGTGCTATTGAAGCGGGACAGCACACTGAGCAGTTCTTC. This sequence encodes CSAIEAGQHTEQFF.

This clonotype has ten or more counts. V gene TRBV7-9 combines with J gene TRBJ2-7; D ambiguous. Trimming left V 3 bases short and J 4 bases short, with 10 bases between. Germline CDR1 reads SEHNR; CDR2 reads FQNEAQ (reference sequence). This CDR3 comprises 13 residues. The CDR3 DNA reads TGTGCCAGCAGCTTGGGATCCAGATACGAGCAGTACTTC. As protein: CASSLGSRYEQYF.

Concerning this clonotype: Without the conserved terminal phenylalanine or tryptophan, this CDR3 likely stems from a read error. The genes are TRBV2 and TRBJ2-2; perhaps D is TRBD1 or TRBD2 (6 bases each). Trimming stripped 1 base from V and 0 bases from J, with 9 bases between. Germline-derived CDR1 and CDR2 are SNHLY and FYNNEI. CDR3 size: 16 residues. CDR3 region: CASSEGGAANTGELFY. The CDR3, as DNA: TGTGCCAGCAGTGAAGGGGGGGCCGCGAACACCGGGGAGCTGTTTTAT.